This T cell receptor beta chain was captured in a study of blood T cells in healthy people across ages. Study-level results: Researchers said unsorted PBMCs prevented a conclusive naive versus antigen-experienced comparison.

Primed by a sample-barcoded 5' primer and a J-beta primer mix, a second PCR proceeded for about 7 to 11 cycles. MiXCR, run by TCRdb on the 5' RACE reads, gives a single entry per CDR3 protein. The data show around 1.5 million distinct CDR3 sequences, with 45% to 70% seen just once and roughly 7% held by the top ten. On this clonotype itself: Its matching antigen is unknown.

The CDR3 runs 14 residues. The V and J ends lost 2 bases and 3 bases respectively, with 8 bases between them. Germline V gene data show CDR1 as SGHDT and CDR2 as YYEEEE. Each of the donors had around 10 milliliters of peripheral blood drawn into EDTA-treated Vacutainer tubes. The chain links TRBV5-6 to TRBJ1-4; D unclear. Source material: blood. The TCR originated in a man younger than 35 in good health. The CDR3 protein is CASSFGFPNEKLFF. In DNA, the CDR3 is TGTGCCAGCAGCTTTGGTTTTCCTAATGAAAAACTGTTTTTT.